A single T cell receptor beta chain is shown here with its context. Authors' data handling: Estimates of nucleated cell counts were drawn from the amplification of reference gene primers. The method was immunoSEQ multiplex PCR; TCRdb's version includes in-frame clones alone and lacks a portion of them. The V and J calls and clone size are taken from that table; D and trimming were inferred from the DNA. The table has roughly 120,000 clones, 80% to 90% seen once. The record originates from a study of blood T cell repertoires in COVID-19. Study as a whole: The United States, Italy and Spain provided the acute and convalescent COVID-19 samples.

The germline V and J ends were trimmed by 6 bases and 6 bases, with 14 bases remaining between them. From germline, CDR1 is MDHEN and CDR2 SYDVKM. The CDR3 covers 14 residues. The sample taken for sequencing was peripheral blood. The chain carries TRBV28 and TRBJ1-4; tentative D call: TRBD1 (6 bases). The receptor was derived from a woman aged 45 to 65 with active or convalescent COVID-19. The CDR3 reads CASRGWAGDEKLFF. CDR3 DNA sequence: TGTGCCAGCAGGGGGTGGGCAGGGGATGAAAAACTGTTTTTT. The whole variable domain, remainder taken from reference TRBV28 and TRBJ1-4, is DVKVTQSSRYLVKRTGEKVFLECVQDMDHENMFWYRQDPGLGLRLIYFSYDVKMKEKGDIPEGYSVSREKKERFSLILESASTNQTSMYLCASRGWAGDEKLFFGSGTQLSVL.